Listed here are 17 T cell receptor beta chains from one sample, sequenced in a study of human T cells and chemical hapten exposure. The time point here: patch test 2, 6 weeks after DPC sensitization. Documented treatment: therapeutic diphenylcyclopropenone sensitization with weekly scalp DPC. TCRdb re-analysed the RACE reads in MiXCR, keeping a single row per CDR3 protein. This table holds approximately 91,000 distinct CDR3 sequences, approximately 10% found once. The sequencing used whole blood, collected in connection with sensitization to the hapten diphenylcyclopropenone (DPC). The receptors shown here come from a man aged 18 to 35 with alopecia areata. Some clones in this sample may be carry-over from other donors' samples.

This clonotype was recorded many times. This sequence joins TRBV5-1 and TRBJ1-2; tentative D call: TRBD1 (5 bases). The germline gives CDR1 SGHRS, CDR2 YFSETQ. Deletions cut 6 bases from V and 6 bases from J, with 15 bases between. This CDR3 is built from 13 residues. CDR3 bases: TGCGCCAGCACCGACACGATAGGGGATGGCTACACCTTC. This encodes CASTDTIGDGYTF.

This clonotype was counted ten times or more. The chain recombines TRBV20-1 with TRBJ1-6, with D possibly being TRBD1 (5 bases). Trimming shortened V by 7 bases and J by 16 bases, and 17 bases separated the two germline ends. This CDR3 is 11 amino acids long. Germline V lookup: CDR1 DFQATT, CDR2 SNEGSKA (reference sequence). CDR3 bases: TGCAGTGGTCTAGGGGTTAGCACTCTCCACTTT. Translating gives CSGLGVSTLHF.

This clonotype has a count of ten or more. The chain employs TRBV29-1 and TRBJ2-2, with D maybe TRBD2 (6 bases). The ends were cut back, 6 bases at V and 7 bases at J, with 6 bases in the middle. The CDR3 sequence is 10 residues long. The germline gives CDR1 SQVTM, CDR2 ANQGSEA. Written as DNA, the CDR3 is TGCAGCGTCGGGAGCGGGGAGCTGTTTTTT. It yields the protein CSVGSGELFF.

The sample holds many counts of this clonotype. The chain combines TRBV5-1 with TRBJ1-1; 7 bases match TRBD1. This CDR3 has 15 amino acids. V lost 4 bases, J lost 6 bases, and 12 bases stayed unmatched. Germline V gives CDR1 SGHRS, CDR2 YFSETQ. CDR3 DNA sequence: TGCGCCAGCAGCCACGAGACAGGGAGGATCGCTGAAGCTTTCTTT. This sequence encodes CASSHETGRIAEAFF.

This clonotype turned up a few times. The rearrangement uses TRBV7-2 and TRBJ1-1; no clear D. CDR1 is SGHTA, CDR2 FQGNSA, per germline. The V and J ends lost 1 base and 0 bases respectively, with 9 bases between them. The CDR3 consists of 15 residues. The CDR3 DNA reads TGTGCCAGCAGCTTAGTTTCCAACTTGAACACTGAAGCTTTCTTT. Its translation: CASSLVSNLNTEAFF.

A note on this clonotype: This sequence may be a read error, since a much larger clone differs from it by one base. The gene calls are TRBV7-8 and TRBJ1-3; tentatively, D is TRBD1 (6 bases). This CDR3 has 17 residues. The V end lost 6 bases, the J end lost 0 bases, and 18 bases lay between the germline ends. Germline-derived CDR1 and CDR2 are SGHVS and FQNEAQ. The CDR3 DNA sequence: TGTGCCAGCAGTTCCCAAGGACAGCCTTGCTCTGGAAACACCATATATTTT. Its translation is CASSSQGQPCSGNTIYF.

This clonotype has a handful of counts. The V and J genes are TRBV4-3 and TRBJ2-1; D call uncertain. There are 13 residues in the CDR3. V was cut by 2 bases and J by 8 bases, with 10 bases left in between. Germline values: CDR1 LGHNA, CDR2 YSLEER. The CDR3 loop is CASSQFSWDEQFF. Here the CDR3 DNA reads TGCGCCAGCAGCCAATTTAGCTGGGATGAGCAGTTCTTC.

This clonotype appeared many times. The chain joins TRBV7-2 to TRBJ2-1; TRBD2 is a possible D gene (6 bases). V was cut by 3 bases and J by 5 bases, with 17 bases left in between. The CDR3 length is 16 residues. Germline loops: CDR1 SGHTA, CDR2 FQGNSA. CDR3 DNA sequence: TGTGCCAGCAGCTTGGGGGGAAGGGGTGCTAACAATGAGCAGTTCTTC. It specifies CASSLGGRGANNEQFF.

This clonotype was observed at least ten times. The chain carries TRBV4-3 and TRBJ1-1; no reliable D call. The CDR3 consists of 16 residues. The ends were cut back, 0 bases at V and 1 base at J, with 12 bases in the middle. Germline CDR1 and CDR2: LGHNA and YSLEER. In nucleotides, the CDR3 is TGCGCCAGCAGCCAAGATCTAGGTAGGGCGAACACTGAAGCTTTCTTT. Translation gives CASSQDLGRANTEAFF.

This clonotype was recorded at least ten times. The V gene is TRBV10-3, the J gene TRBJ1-2, with D unclear. Germline V CDR1 and CDR2: ENHRY, SYGVKD. The CDR3 runs to 11 residues. V was cut by 4 bases and J by 2 bases, with 2 bases left in between. The CDR3 bases are TGTGCCATCAGTGTCAACTATGGCTACACCTTC. It yields the protein CAISVNYGYTF.

The chain couples TRBV29-1 to TRBJ1-1; unclear D gene. The CDR3 consists of 14 residues. Trimming removed 5 bases from V and 1 base from J, with 14 bases in between. The germline gives CDR1 SQVTM, CDR2 ANQGSEA. The CDR3 spells CSVRGQMGNTEAFF. The DNA of the CDR3 is TGCAGCGTTAGAGGGCAGATGGGGAACACTGAAGCTTTCTTT.

This clonotype was recorded many times. This chain joins TRBV15 and TRBJ1-1; unclear D gene. Trimming removed 3 bases from V and 5 bases from J, with 10 bases in between. CDR1 and CDR2 from the germline V gene are LNHNV and YYDKDF (reference sequence). This CDR3 has 13 amino acids. The CDR3 loop is CATSRKEGTEAFF. The CDR3 coding sequence is TGTGCCACCAGCAGGAAAGAGGGAACTGAAGCTTTCTTT.

V and J are TRBV20-1 and TRBJ1-5; D possibly corresponds to TRBD1 (6 bases). Trimming took 6 bases from V and 4 from J, leaving 19 bases between them. Germline CDR1 DFQATT, CDR2 SNEGSKA (reference sequence). The CDR3 totals 15 residues. CDR3: CSAAPGDTKNQPQHF. CDR3 sequence (DNA): TGCAGTGCCGCTCCGGGGGACACGAAGAATCAGCCCCAGCATTTT.

This clonotype came up a few times. The CDR3 DNA reads TGTGCCACCAGCAGTCGCAGGGTAGGGACTGAAGCTTTCTTT. Translation: CATSSRRVGTEAFF. This chain uses TRBV15 with TRBJ1-1; D might be TRBD1 (5 bases). The V end lost 3 bases, the J end lost 5 bases, and 13 bases lay between the germline ends. This CDR3 contains 14 residues. In germline, CDR1 is LNHNV, CDR2 YYDKDF (reference sequence).

The table lists this clonotype with a few counts. The rearrangement links TRBV14 to TRBJ1-1; D unresolved. Germline lookup yields CDR1 SGHDN and CDR2 FVKESK. The V and J ends lost 2 bases and 0 bases respectively, with 16 bases between them. This CDR3 has 17 residues. CDR3 sequence: CASSQKTWRILNTEAFF. Here the CDR3 DNA reads TGTGCCAGCAGCCAAAAAACTTGGCGGATTCTGAACACTGAAGCTTTCTTT.

This clonotype has at least ten counts. The chain uses TRBV24-1 and TRBJ2-4; D not resolved. CDR1 and CDR2 from the germline V gene are KGHDR and SFDVKD. This CDR3 contains 15 residues. With 0 bases removed from V and 1 base from J, the gap between germline ends came to 6 bases. As DNA, the CDR3 is TGTGCCACCAGTGATTTGGTGGGGGCCAAAAACATTCAGTACTTC. Translating gives CATSDLVGAKNIQYF.

This clonotype came up many times. The rearrangement links TRBV6-4 to TRBJ2-2; 10 bases fit TRBD1. The CDR3 spans 17 residues. The ends lost 3 bases at V and 1 base at J; junction bases unmatched: 5. The germline CDR1 and CDR2 sequences are MRHNA and SNTAGT. The CDR3 protein is CASSEGTGALNTGELFF. CDR3 DNA sequence: TGTGCCAGCAGTGAGGGGACAGGGGCTCTGAACACCGGGGAGCTGTTTTTT.